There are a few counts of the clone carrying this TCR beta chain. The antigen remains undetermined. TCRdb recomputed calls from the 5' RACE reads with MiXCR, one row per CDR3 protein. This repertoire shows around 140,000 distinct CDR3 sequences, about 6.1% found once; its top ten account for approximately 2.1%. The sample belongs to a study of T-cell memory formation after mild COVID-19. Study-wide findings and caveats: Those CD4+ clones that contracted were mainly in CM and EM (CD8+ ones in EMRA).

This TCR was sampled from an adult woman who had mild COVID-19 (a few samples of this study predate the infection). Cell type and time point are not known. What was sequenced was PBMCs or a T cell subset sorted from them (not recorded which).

The CDR3 nucleotides read TGCGCCAGCAGCTTGAATCGGGGGAACATTCAGTACTTC. Translation: CASSLNRGNIQYF. The rearrangement uses TRBV5-1 and TRBJ2-4, with D perhaps matching TRBD2 (6 bases). The length of the CDR3 is 13 residues. CDR1 is SGHRS and CDR2 is YFSETQ in the germline V gene. With 1 base removed from V and 7 bases from J, the gap between germline ends came to 9 bases. The variable domain in full, with the rest retrieved from reference TRBV5-1 and TRBJ2-4, is KAGVTQTPRYLIKTRGQQVTLSCSPISGHRSVSWYQQTPGQGLQFLFEYFSETQRNKGNFPGRFSGRQFSNSRSEMNVSTLELGDSALYLCASSLNRGNIQYFGAGTRLSVL.